The entry below gives a single T cell receptor beta chain sequence along with its context. RNA in amounts of about 0.45 to 1 ug was reverse transcribed with random hexamers. Amplification of TCR beta CDR3 spanned 54 Vbeta and 13 Jbeta via immunoSEQ multiplex PCR. A single record per CDR3 protein comes from TCRdb applying MiXCR to the immunoSEQ multiplex PCR reads. The profile shows 250,000 to 300,000 distinct CDR3 sequences, around nine tenths of them singletons. The data originate from a study of CD8 T cells in Susac syndrome. CDR3 size: 15 residues. V was trimmed by 0 bases and J by 2 bases, leaving 12 bases between them. CDR1 is SGHTS and CDR2 is YDEGEE in the germline V gene. CD8+ and CD4+ T cells taken from blood had their TCR beta sequenced.

The chain recombines TRBV5-8 with TRBJ2-7, with D perhaps given as TRBD1 or TRBD2 (5 bases each). Sequenced: CD8+ T cells from PBMCs. The TCR was taken from a human donor with multiple sclerosis. The CDR3 sequence: CASSLERDLPYEQYF. The CDR3 DNA reads as TGTGCCAGCAGCTTGGAGAGGGACCTTCCCTACGAGCAGTACTTC.